The 26 T cell receptor beta chains below come from one sample, sequenced in a study of cytomegalovirus exposure and HLA in healthy donors (dated by TCRdb to the late 2010s). Library creation used the immunoSEQ multiplex PCR assay. For the multiplex PCR, a mixture combining 60 forward primers for TCR Vbeta segments and 13 reverse primers for TCR Jbeta segments was used. TCRdb re-hosts the immuneACCESS table, in-frame sequences only. Its copies lack some clones; in the studies checked, an unresolved V gene accounts for under half of them, and the cause for the rest is not known. Within this sample are approximately 190,000 clones, with roughly 74% of them counted one time only. Jointly, the top ten make up about 5.6% of the sample. The sequenced sample was PBMCs. Receptors were obtained from a woman aged 25 to 45 in good health and CMV-seropositive.

V is TRBV5-1 and J is TRBJ1-2; 7 nucleotides line up with TRBD1. The CDR3 contains 16 residues. CDR1 and CDR2 from the germline V gene are SGHRS and YFSETQ. The trim removed 3 bases at V and 8 bases at J, leaving 16 bases unmatched. The CDR3 region has the DNA TGCGCCAGCAGCTCCACGTCGAACAGGGGCGCGAGCGGCTACACCTTC. Residues: CASSSTSNRGASGYTF.

The CDR3 nucleotides read TGTGCCAGCAGCTTGTGGGACAGGGGGGGCGAGCAGTACTTC. This codes for CASSLWDRGGEQYF. The rearrangement uses TRBV5-8 and TRBJ2-7, with 11 bases aligning to TRBD1. The CDR3 extends over 14 amino acids. Germline loops: CDR1 SGHTS, CDR2 YDEGEE. V lost 1 base and J lost 6; bases outside the gene matches: 3.

This chain joins TRBV11-3 and TRBJ2-3, with D possibly matching TRBD2 (6 bases). The germline gives CDR1 SGHNT, CDR2 YENEEA. Trimming removed 2 bases at V and 3 bases at J, with 9 bases between. The CDR3 loop spans 14 amino acids. DNA for the CDR3: TGTGCCAGCAGCTTATCGGGACTTACAGATACGCAGTATTTT. It translates to CASSLSGLTDTQYF.

Only a few counts were recorded for this clone. The chain is built from TRBV6-6 and TRBJ2-7; maybe TRBD1 (5 bases). The CDR3 sequence is 13 residues long. Trimming took 6 bases from V and 4 from J, leaving 13 bases between them. Germline V gene lookup returns CDR1 MNHNY and CDR2 SVGAGI (reference sequence). CDR3 region: CASRRQGLYEQYF. CDR3 DNA: TGTGCCAGCAGACGCCAGGGATTATACGAGCAGTACTTC.

The CDR3 coding sequence is TGTGCCAGCAGTTACTCGCGGGGGGCACCCCTCCACTTT. This translates into CASSYSRGAPLHF. This chain links TRBV6-5 with TRBJ1-6; TRBD1 might be the D (5 bases). Trimming left V 0 bases short and J 11 bases short, with 8 bases between. Germline CDR1 MNHEY, CDR2 SVGAGI. The CDR3 is made up of 13 amino acids.

The genes are TRBV21-1 and TRBJ1-4. TRBV21-1 is a recognized pseudogene. The CDR3 has 15 amino acids. The CDR3 sequence is CASPTIAGNCGKLFF. The CDR3 DNA follows: TGTGCCAGCCCTACGATTGCGGGTAATTGTGGAAAACTGTTTTTT.

The CDR3 nucleotides read TGCGCCAGCAGCCCGGGACTGCCCGGCTCCTACGAGCAGTACTTC. Residues: CASSPGLPGSYEQYF. The rearrangement links TRBV5-1 to TRBJ2-7, with D possibly TRBD2 on 6 matching bases. Trimming left V 4 bases short and J 0 bases short, with 14 bases between. CDR3 size: 15 residues. Looked up from germline, CDR1 is SGHRS and CDR2 is YFSETQ.

The sample holds a few counts of this clone. V usage is TRBV7-6 and J usage is TRBJ2-7; 8 nucleotides match TRBD1. The CDR3 spans 14 residues. Germline CDR1 reads SGHVS; CDR2 reads FNYEAQ. The trim removed 4 bases at V and 5 bases at J, leaving 7 bases unmatched. For the CDR3, the DNA is TGTGCCAGCAGCTACAGGGGGTCGATCGACGAGCAGTACTTC. It codes for CASSYRGSIDEQYF. Combining the CDR3 with reference TRBV7-6 and TRBJ2-7 gives the whole variable domain GAGVSQSPRYKVTKRGQDVALRCDPISGHVSLYWYRQALGQGPEFLTYFNYEAQQDKSGLPNDRFSAERPEGSISTLTIQRTEQRDSAMYRCASSYRGSIDEQYFGPGTRLTVT.

The chain is built from TRBV5-6 and TRBJ2-2, with no clear D. CDR3 length equals 14 residues. The germline CDR1 and CDR2 sequences are SGHDT and YYEEEE. V was trimmed by 2 bases and J by 7 bases, leaving 12 bases between them. The CDR3 loop reads CASSFSFRVGELFF. The CDR3 coding sequence is TGTGCCAGCAGCTTCTCTTTTCGGGTCGGGGAGCTGTTTTTT.

The rearrangement joins TRBV6-6 to TRBJ2-7, with TRBD1 matching 8 bases. The CDR3 totals 16 residues. The V gene end was trimmed by 6 bases and the J gene end by 3 bases; junction bases not matched to a gene: 13. Germline V gives CDR1 MNHNY, CDR2 SVGAGI (reference sequence). The CDR3 region is CASRMIRDRINYEQYF. The DNA for the CDR3 is TGTGCCAGCAGAATGATTCGGGACAGGATAAACTACGAGCAGTACTTC.

V and J are TRBV29-1 and TRBJ1-2; 11 bases are shared with TRBD1. The CDR3 length is 14 residues. Per the germline V gene, CDR1 is SQVTM and CDR2 is ANQGSEA. Trimming took 1 base from V and 7 from J; bases not matched to a gene: 5. The CDR3 DNA is TGCAGCGTTGAAGCTGCGGACAGGGGGCTTGGCTACACCTTC. Residues: CSVEAADRGLGYTF.

The J gene is TRBJ1-1, the V gene TRBV20-1; D not resolved. V lost 4 bases, J lost 4 bases, and 7 bases lay in between. The length of the CDR3 is 11 residues. Germline CDR1 reads DFQATT; CDR2 reads SNEGSKA (reference sequence). CDR3 nucleotides: TGCAGTGCTACGGTGAGCACTGAAGCTTTCTTT. It translates to CSATVSTEAFF.

A single count supports this clone. This chain links TRBV5-8 with TRBJ2-2; 10 nucleotides align to TRBD2. Germline lookup yields CDR1 SGHTS and CDR2 YDEGEE. J gave up 4 bases and V 0 bases, and 0 bases lay outside the gene matches. The CDR3 is made up of 15 amino acids. CDR3 bases: TGTGCCAGCAGCTTGGGGACTAGCGGCACCGGGGAGCTGTTTTTT. This encodes CASSLGTSGTGELFF.

This clone was observed a few times. The chain uses TRBV5-1 and TRBJ1-1, with TRBD1 matching over 9 bases. Germline CDR1 and CDR2: SGHRS and YFSETQ. J lost 1 base, V lost 3 bases, and 4 bases had no gene match. The CDR3 has 15 residues. CDR3 region: CASSSTQGANTEAFF. The CDR3 DNA reads TGCGCCAGCAGCTCGACACAGGGGGCGAACACTGAAGCTTTCTTT.

The rearrangement links TRBV27 to TRBJ2-5, with 9 bases fitting TRBD2. The CDR3 totals 16 residues. Germline V gives CDR1 MNHEY, CDR2 SMNVEV (reference sequence). V shed 3 bases, J shed 1 base, and the junction held 6 bases outside the gene matches. CDR3 region: CASSFRIAGAQETQYF. The DNA for the CDR3 is TGTGCCAGCAGTTTCCGAATAGCGGGGGCCCAAGAGACCCAGTACTTC.

The chain couples TRBV4-3 to TRBJ1-3, with 7 bases fitting TRBD1. CDR3 length equals 20 residues. CDR1 LGHNA and CDR2 YSLEER come from the germline V gene. V shed 0 bases and J 0 bases; nucleotides not matched to a gene: 14. The CDR3 spells CASSQDLSTGSFPSGNTIYF. In nucleotides, the CDR3 is TGCGCCAGCAGCCAAGATCTCTCGACAGGGTCGTTCCCCTCTGGAAACACCATATATTTT.

This clone was detected a few times. The V gene is TRBV7-8, the J gene TRBJ2-3; D possibly corresponds to TRBD2 (6 bases). Looked up from germline, CDR1 is SGHVS and CDR2 is FQNEAQ. This CDR3 region has 16 residues. The V and J ends lost 1 base and 0 bases respectively, with 11 bases between them. CDR3 nucleotide sequence: TGTGCCAGCAGCTTAGGGTGGGACTCCAGCACAGATACGCAGTATTTT. Translating gives CASSLGWDSSTDTQYF.

Turning to this clone: A read error may produce the germline difference seen at one junction end. V and J are TRBV7-7 and TRBJ2-1; D might be TRBD2 (5 bases). The length of the CDR3 is 15 residues. From germline, CDR1 is SSHAT and CDR2 FNYEAQ (reference sequence). Here the CDR3 reads CASSSEAGSYNEQFF. In nucleotides, the CDR3 is TGTGCTAGCAGCTCGGAGGCGGGTTCCTACAATGAGCAGTTCTTC.

The chain joins TRBV13 to TRBJ1-2; the match to TRBD1 covers 8 bases. The V segment lost 0 bases and the J segment 6 bases; nucleotides outside the gene matches: 6. CDR3 size: 15 residues. Germline V lookup: CDR1 PRHDT, CDR2 FYEKMQ (reference sequence). Written as DNA, the CDR3 is TGTGCCAGCAGCTTAGGCATGGACAGGGAGAATGGCTACACCTTC. It yields the protein CASSLGMDRENGYTF.

The rearrangement links TRBV5-1 to TRBJ2-3; D perhaps matches TRBD2 (6 bases). The germline V gene has CDR1 SGHRS and CDR2 YFSETQ. The V and J ends lost 1 base and 0 bases respectively, with 12 bases between them. The CDR3 consists of 16 residues. CDR3 coding DNA: TGCGCCAGCAGCTTGCCGGGCGGGGACAGCACAGATACGCAGTATTTT. Its protein product is CASSLPGGDSTDTQYF. Using reference TRBV5-1 and TRBJ2-3 for the parts outside the CDR3, the full variable domain is KAGVTQTPRYLIKTRGQQVTLSCSPISGHRSVSWYQQTPGQGLQFLFEYFSETQRNKGNFPGRFSGRQFSNSRSEMNVSTLELGDSALYLCASSLPGGDSTDTQYFGPGTRLTVL.

The J gene is TRBJ2-1, the V gene TRBV14; D is perhaps TRBD1 (6 bases). This CDR3 region has 14 residues. The ends were cut back, 3 bases at V and 9 bases at J, with 15 bases in the middle. Germline CDR1 SGHDN, CDR2 FVKESK. The CDR3 region is CASSHITGNAEQFF. The CDR3 nucleotides are TGTGCCAGCAGCCACATCACAGGGAATGCTGAGCAGTTCTTC.

The rearrangement uses TRBV4-3 and TRBJ1-2, with D unclear. The V end lost 1 base, the J end lost 6 bases, and 18 bases lay between the germline ends. The germline gives CDR1 LGHNA, CDR2 YSLEER. The CDR3 runs to 16 residues. The CDR3 bases are TGCGCCAGCAGCCAAGGTCAATCCCCCCCCGCAGATGGCTACACCTTC. Protein product: CASSQGQSPPADGYTF.

This clone occurred once. The rearrangement uses TRBV6-5 and TRBJ2-7; D is possibly TRBD2 (7 bases). The V end was cut by 6 bases, the J end by 6 bases, with 15 bases between. Germline V gives CDR1 MNHEY, CDR2 SVGAGI. The CDR3 is 13 residues long. The CDR3, as DNA: TGTGCCAGCAGCCCCCCCGGGGGGCGCGAGCAGTACTTC. It encodes CASSPPGGREQYF.

This clone was counted once. The chain uses TRBV18 and TRBJ2-5; weak D call: TRBD2 (5 bases). CDR1 is KGHSH and CDR2 is LQKENI in the germline V gene. Trimming shortened V by 3 bases and J by 1 base, and 12 bases separated the two germline ends. The CDR3 has 15 residues. Written as DNA, the CDR3 is TGTGCCAGCTCACCGATACCGGGATTCCAAGAGACCCAGTACTTC. The encoded protein is CASSPIPGFQETQYF.

The chain uses TRBV6-5 and TRBJ2-7, with a weak D call TRBD1 (6 bases). This CDR3 contains 15 residues. V was cut by 0 bases and J by 4 bases, with 13 bases left in between. Germline CDR1 is MNHEY and CDR2 is SVGAGI. CDR3 amino acids: CASSYSTGLRYEQYF. The CDR3 coding sequence is TGTGCCAGCAGTTACTCAACAGGGCTTAGGTACGAGCAGTACTTC.

This clone was found once. The chain joins TRBV18 to TRBJ2-7; a weak D match, TRBD2 (5 bases). The CDR3 loop spans 12 amino acids. Trimming removed 3 bases at V and 4 bases at J, with 7 bases between. The germline V gene has CDR1 KGHSH and CDR2 LQKENI. The CDR3, as DNA: TGTGCCAGCTCACCGACGGGGTACGAGCAGTACTTC. Translated: CASSPTGYEQYF.